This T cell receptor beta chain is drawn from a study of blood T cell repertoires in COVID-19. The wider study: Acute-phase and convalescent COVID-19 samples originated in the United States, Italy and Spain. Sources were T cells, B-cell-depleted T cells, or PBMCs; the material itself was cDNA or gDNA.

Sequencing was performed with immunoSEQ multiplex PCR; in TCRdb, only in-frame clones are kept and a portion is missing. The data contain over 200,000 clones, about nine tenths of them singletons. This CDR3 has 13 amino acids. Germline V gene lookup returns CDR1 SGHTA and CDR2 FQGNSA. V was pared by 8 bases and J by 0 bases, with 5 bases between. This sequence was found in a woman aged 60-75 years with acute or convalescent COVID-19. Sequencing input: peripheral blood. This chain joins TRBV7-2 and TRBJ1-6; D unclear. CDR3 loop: CASAFSYNSPLHF. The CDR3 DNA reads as TGTGCCAGCGCGTTCTCCTATAATTCACCCCTCCACTTT.